A selection of T cell receptor beta chains follows, all from one sample in a study of cytomegalovirus exposure and HLA in healthy donors. Data came from immunoSEQ multiplex PCR; TCRdb stores just in-frame clones and leaves some out. The sample yields about 160,000 clones, approximately 80% seen once. What was sequenced was PBMCs. These receptors were collected from a woman younger than 45 in good health and CMV-seropositive. Both conserved end residues are part of each CDR3. A D gene is named only where the DNA matches it firmly. Not every row has a clone size; where given, it reads once, few, many or a size class.

>TRBV11-3|NA|NA|TRBJ1-1
CASSLIVGSEAFF
TGTGCCAGCAGCTTAATAGTGGGGAGTGAAGCTTTCTTT
>TRBV2|NA|NA|TRBJ1-2
CASSTLDSYGYTF
TGTGCCAGCAGCACATTGGACAGCTATGGCTACACCTTC
>TRBV7-9|NA|TRBD1|TRBJ1-1
CASSYGQGAFF
TGTGCCAGCAGCTACGGACAGGGAGCTTTCTTT
>TRBV28|NA|NA|TRBJ2-5
CASSQTQATQETQYF
TGTGCCAGCAGTCAGACACAGGCCACCCAAGAGACCCAGTACTTC
>TRBV2|NA|NA|TRBJ1-4
CASITEPGAGIEKLFF
TGTGCCAGCATTACAGAGCCAGGGGCGGGTATTGAAAAACTGTTTTTT
>TRBV28|NA|NA|TRBJ2-2
CASSLWTGGRTGELFF
TGTGCCAGCAGTTTATGGACGGGGGGCAGAACCGGGGAGCTGTTTTTT
>TRBV5-8|NA|NA|TRBJ2-7
CASSPGTSSYEQYF
TGTGCCAGCAGCCCCGGGACAAGCTCCTACGAGCAGTACTTC
>TRBV2|NA|NA|TRBJ1-1
CASRHLQGTTEAFF
TGTGCCAGCAGGCATCTCCAGGGGACCACTGAAGCTTTCTTT
>TRBV4-3|NA|TRBD2|TRBJ2-5
CASSQEASGGEWTQYF
TGCGCCAGCAGCCAAGAGGCCAGCGGGGGGGAATGGACCCAGTACTTC
>TRBV5-1|NA|NA|TRBJ2-3
CASSPGSGFSDTQYF
TGCGCCAGCAGCCCCGGTTCGGGTTTTTCAGATACGCAGTATTTT
>TRBV18|NA|NA|TRBJ1-1
CASSPSRHGWRTEAFF
TGTGCCAGCTCGCCCTCCCGGCACGGGTGGAGGACTGAAGCTTTCTTT
>TRBV28|few|NA|TRBJ2-5
CASSLRGAWYQETQYF
TGTGCCAGCAGTTTACGCGGCGCCTGGTACCAAGAGACCCAGTACTTC
>TRBV28|NA|NA|TRBJ1-2
CASSFLTLVNYGYTF
TGTGCCAGCAGTTTTTTGACACTTGTTAACTATGGCTACACCTTC
>TRBV19|once|NA|TRBJ1-6
CASSIQGANSPLHF
TGTGCCAGTAGTATCCAGGGCGCAAATTCACCCCTCCACTTT
>TRBV9|NA|NA|TRBJ2-7
CASSPVATPYYEQYF
TGTGCCAGCAGCCCCGTGGCAACCCCTTACTACGAGCAGTACTTC
>TRBV4-2|NA|TRBD2|TRBJ2-6
CASLPSGGASGANVLTF
TGTGCCAGTCTGCCCAGCGGGGGGGCCTCTGGGGCCAACGTCCTGACTTTC